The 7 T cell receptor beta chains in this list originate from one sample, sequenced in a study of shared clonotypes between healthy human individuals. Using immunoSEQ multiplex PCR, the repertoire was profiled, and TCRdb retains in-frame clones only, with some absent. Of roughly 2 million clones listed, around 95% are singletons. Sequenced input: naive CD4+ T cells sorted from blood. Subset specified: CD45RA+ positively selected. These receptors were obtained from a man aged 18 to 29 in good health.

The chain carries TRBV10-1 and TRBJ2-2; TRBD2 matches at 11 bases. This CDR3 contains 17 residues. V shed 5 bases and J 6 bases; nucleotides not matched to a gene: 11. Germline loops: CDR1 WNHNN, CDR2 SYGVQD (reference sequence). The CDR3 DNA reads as TGCGCCAGCAGTCCAGTAGCGGGGGGGAAAGTCGCCGGGGAGCTGTTTTTT. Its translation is CASSPVAGGKVAGELFF.

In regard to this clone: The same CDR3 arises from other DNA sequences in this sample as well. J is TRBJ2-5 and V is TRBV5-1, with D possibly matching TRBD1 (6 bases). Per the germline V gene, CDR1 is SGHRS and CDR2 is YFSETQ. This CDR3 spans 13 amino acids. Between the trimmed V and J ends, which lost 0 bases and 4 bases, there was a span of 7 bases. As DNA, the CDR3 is TGCGCCAGCAGCTTGGTAGGGGGAGAGACCCAGTACTTC. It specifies CASSLVGGETQYF. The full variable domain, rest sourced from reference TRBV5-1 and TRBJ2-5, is KAGVTQTPRYLIKTRGQQVTLSCSPISGHRSVSWYQQTPGQGLQFLFEYFSETQRNKGNFPGRFSGRQFSNSRSEMNVSTLELGDSALYLCASSLVGGETQYFGPGTRLLVL.

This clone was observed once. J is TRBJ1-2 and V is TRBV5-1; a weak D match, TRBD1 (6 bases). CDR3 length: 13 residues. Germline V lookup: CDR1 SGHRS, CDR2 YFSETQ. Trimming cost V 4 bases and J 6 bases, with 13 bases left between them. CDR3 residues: CASSVGKGDGYTF. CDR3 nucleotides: TGCGCCAGCAGCGTTGGTAAGGGGGATGGCTACACCTTC.

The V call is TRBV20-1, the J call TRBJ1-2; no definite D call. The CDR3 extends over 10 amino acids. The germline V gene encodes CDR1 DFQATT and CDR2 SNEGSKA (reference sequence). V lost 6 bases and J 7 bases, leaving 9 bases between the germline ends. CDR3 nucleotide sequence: TGCAGTGCCCCAGTGGGTGGCTACACCTTC. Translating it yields CSAPVGGYTF.

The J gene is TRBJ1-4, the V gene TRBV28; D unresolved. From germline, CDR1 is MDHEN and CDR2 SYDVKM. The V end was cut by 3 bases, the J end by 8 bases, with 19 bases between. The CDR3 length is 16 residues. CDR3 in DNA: TGTGCCAGCAGTTTTCCTATTTCCGATGGAGGAGAAAAACTGTTTTTT. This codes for CASSFPISDGGEKLFF.

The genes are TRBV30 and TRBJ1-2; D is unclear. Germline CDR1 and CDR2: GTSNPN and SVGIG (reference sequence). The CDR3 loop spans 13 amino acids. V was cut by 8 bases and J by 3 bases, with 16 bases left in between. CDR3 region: CAHSRGSYYGYTF. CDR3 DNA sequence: TGTGCCCATAGTCGGGGTAGTTACTATGGCTACACCTTC.

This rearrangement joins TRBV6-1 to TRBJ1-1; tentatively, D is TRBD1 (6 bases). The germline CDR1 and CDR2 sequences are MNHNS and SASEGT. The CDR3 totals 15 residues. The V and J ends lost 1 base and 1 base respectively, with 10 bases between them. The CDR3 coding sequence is TGTGCCAGCAGTGAAGTCACAGGGAAGAACACTGAAGCTTTCTTT. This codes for CASSEVTGKNTEAFF.